The clone carrying this TCR beta chain was recorded only once. These data originate in a study of patients and donors after allogeneic stem cell transplantation. The ends lost 6 bases at V and 3 bases at J; junction bases unmatched: 9. Germline loops: CDR1 ENHRY, CDR2 SYGVKD. The CDR3 extends over 16 amino acids. TCRdb re-analysed the RT-PCR reads in MiXCR, keeping a single row per CDR3 protein. The sample comprises roughly 150,000 distinct CDR3 sequences, nearly 25% of which are singletons, and 25% to 30% rests with the top ten. The TCR sequence derives from a human donor who was either an allogeneic HSCT recipient or a stem cell or donor lymphocyte infusion donor (not recorded which). It is not recorded whose cells these are; they may come from a transplant donor. The chain employs TRBV10-3 and TRBJ2-2, with 8 bases identical to TRBD2. Material for sequencing was blood, either unsorted or a sorted T cell fraction (not recorded which). The chain's CDR3 is CAISHSARGDTGELFF. The CDR3 DNA follows: TGTGCCATCAGCCACTCCGCGCGGGGGGACACCGGGGAGCTGTTTTTT.